A single TCR beta chain is shown here with its context. Repertoires were generated with immunoSEQ multiplex PCR, while TCRdb's copy carries only in-frame clones and drops some. The table lists around 300,000 clones, 90% of them singletons. This record belongs to a study of blood T cell repertoires in COVID-19. The CDR3 loop spans 14 amino acids. Deletions cut 5 bases from V and 10 bases from J, with 15 bases between. The germline V gene encodes CDR1 LNHDA and CDR2 SQIVND (reference sequence). This chain links TRBV19 with TRBJ1-6; D remains ambiguous. This receptor was obtained from a woman younger than 45 with COVID-19, enrolled during active disease. The sample was peripheral blood. CDR3: CASSAYGGQSPLHF. As DNA, the CDR3 is TGTGCCAGTAGTGCCTACGGCGGGCAATCACCCCTCCACTTT.